These T cell receptor beta chains were read from a single sample in a study of blood T cell repertoires in COVID-19. Libraries were prepared by immunoSEQ multiplex PCR; TCRdb keeps only in-frame clonotypes and omits some of them. This sample yields around 220,000 clones, of which approximately 78% are seen a single time; roughly 8% belongs to the top ten. What was sequenced was peripheral blood. The receptors here all came from a woman of 80 years or more with COVID-19, enrolled during active disease. CDR3s include the opening cysteine and the closing phenylalanine or tryptophan. Each record gives: D gene, V gene, CDR3 protein. A D gene is named only where the DNA matches it firmly.

>TRBD2|TRBV11-3
CASSLRAGAYNEQFF
>TRBD1|TRBV3-1/TRBV3-2
CASRRDSGMNTEAFF
>TRBD2|TRBV28
CASSPQTSYGFF
>TRBD2|TRBV5-4
CASSLSTSGGQETQYF
>TRBD1|TRBV30
CAWGTGANEKLFF
>NA|TRBV9
CASGQGAFLNTEAFF
>NA|TRBV29-1
CSAKGQGYGYTF
>TRBD2|TRBV19
CASSRGGSGTGELFF
>NA|TRBV4-1
CASSQDQSWQGNSPLHF
>TRBD1|TRBV18
CASSPRSTGDEAFF
>TRBD2|TRBV4-1
CASSQASGAYNEQFF
>TRBD1|TRBV6-5
CASSRDRDRQPQHF
>NA|TRBV2
CASNIEDYSYNEQFF
>TRBD1|TRBV7-8
CASSPWTGEHEQYF
>NA|TRBV19
CASSKQDVDTQYF
>NA|TRBV4-3
CASSQGDPTDTQYF
>NA|TRBV5-4
CASSRGGGNQPQHF
>TRBD1|TRBV19
CASSNLATGPNQPQHF
>NA|TRBV5-1
CASSLSPGQLYEQYF
>NA|TRBV7-2
CASSLTPTGVKNIQYF
>TRBD2|TRBV28
CASVGLAGAYEQYF
>TRBD2|TRBV30
CALQVAGPGELFF
>NA|TRBV6-1
CASSEAQGNTIYF
>NA|TRBV6-2/TRBV6-3
CASSAGRQTARYGYTF
>TRBD2|TRBV7-6
CASSPRGLAGAEQFF
>NA|TRBV6-2/TRBV6-3
CASSSGQLTGGTQYF
>NA|TRBV5-1
CASSLEQKRGPATEAFF
>NA|TRBV28
CASSLSSYGYTF
>NA|TRBV5-4
CASSSGDFKTDNEQFF
>TRBD1|TRBV6-5
CAHRGTGGNEQYF
>NA|TRBV11-2
CASSPGGQGTNYGYTF
>TRBD1|TRBV2
CASSDRGSYEQYF
>TRBD1|TRBV5-1
CASSPSLTGASAGELFF
>NA|TRBV29-1
CSVASEARNQPQHF
>NA|TRBV20-1
CSARLRGEAFF
>TRBD2|TRBV5-6
CASSLGGLAGTYEQYF
>NA|TRBV30
CAWSGRSATNEKLFF
>TRBD1|TRBV30
CAWRGRQGASNTEAFF